One and the same sample provided the 32 T cell receptor beta chains below, sequenced in a study of blood T cell repertoires in COVID-19. Here immunoSEQ multiplex PCR was the method, and the copy in TCRdb shows in-frame clones only, minus some. The repertoire includes roughly 300,000 clones, approximately 84% of them detected once, and more than 1.1% sits in the top ten. Sample: peripheral blood. The source of these receptors is a human donor with COVID-19, enrolled during active disease. The donor label of this sample is uncertain.

The rearrangement uses TRBV9 and TRBJ2-4; 10 bases are a match to TRBD2. Germline CDR1 is SGDLS and CDR2 is YYNGEE. There are 14 residues in the CDR3. The V and J ends lost 3 bases and 5 bases, in that order; junction bases with no gene match: 2. CDR3 residues: CASSESGRENIQYF. The CDR3 DNA follows: TGTGCCAGCAGCGAAAGCGGGAGGGAAAACATTCAGTACTTC. The full variable domain, in which reference TRBV9 and TRBJ2-4 provide the parts outside the CDR3, is DSGVTQTPKHLITATGQRVTLRCSPRSGDLSVYWYQQSLDQGLQFLIQYYNGEERAKGNILERFSAQQFPDLHSELNLSSLELGDSALYFCASSESGRENIQYFGAGTRLSVL.

CDR3 region: CASSFFGTSTNIQYF. CDR3 sequence (DNA): TGTGCCAGCAGCTTTTTTGGGACTAGCACAAACATTCAGTACTTC. V usage is TRBV7-2 and J usage is TRBJ2-4; 9 bases align to TRBD2. Germline V lookup: CDR1 SGHTA, CDR2 FQGNSA. The CDR3 has 15 amino acids. The V gene end was trimmed by 3 bases and the J gene end by 6 bases; junction bases not matched to a gene: 6.

The chain combines TRBV6-5 with TRBJ1-6; 9 nucleotides line up with TRBD1. V lost 6 bases to trimming and J lost 9 bases; unmatched junction nucleotides: 9. Germline V CDR1 and CDR2: MNHEY, SVGAGI. CDR3 length: 15 residues. The CDR3 protein is CASSAGTGRRSPLHF. CDR3 sequence (DNA): TGTGCCAGCAGCGCTGGGACAGGGCGACGTTCACCCCTCCACTTT.

Here the CDR3 reads CASSYGGTATDTQYF. CDR3 DNA sequence: TGTGCCAGCAGTTACGGGGGCACGGCCACAGATACGCAGTATTTT. The chain couples TRBV6-6 to TRBJ2-3; a possible D gene is TRBD1 (6 bases). V lost 2 bases and J 2 bases, leaving 11 bases between the germline ends. Germline CDR1 MNHNY, CDR2 SVGAGI (reference sequence). This CDR3 contains 15 residues.

The V call is TRBV5-4, the J call TRBJ2-3, with a possible D match to TRBD1 (6 bases). Trimming shortened V by 0 bases and J by 3 bases, and 8 bases separated the two germline ends. This CDR3 is 14 amino acids long. Germline loops: CDR1 SGHNT, CDR2 YYREEE (reference sequence). The CDR3 spells CASSLAQGTDTQYF. CDR3 bases: TGTGCCAGCAGCTTGGCCCAGGGGACAGATACGCAGTATTTT.

This sequence joins TRBV7-2 and TRBJ2-5; 8 bases fit TRBD2. V lost 2 bases to trimming and J lost 5 bases; unmatched junction nucleotides: 7. CDR1 is SGHTA, CDR2 FQGNSA, per germline. This CDR3 has 15 amino acids. The CDR3 nucleotides read TGTGCCAGCAGCTTAACGGGAGGGCCAGGGGAGACCCAGTACTTC. Its translation: CASSLTGGPGETQYF.

The rearrangement joins TRBV2 to TRBJ1-6; D is undetermined. Trimming took off 1 base at V and 1 base at J, with 5 bases between the two ends. This CDR3 has 15 amino acids. Germline CDR1 and CDR2: SNHLY and FYNNEI. For the CDR3, the DNA is TGTGCCAGCAGTGAAGAGACATCCTATAATTCACCCCTCCACTTT. It is translated as CASSEETSYNSPLHF.

This clone was recorded only once. The chain is built from TRBV5-1 and TRBJ1-3; 9 nucleotides line up with TRBD1. Germline values: CDR1 SGHRS, CDR2 YFSETQ. The CDR3 length is 15 residues. Trimming took 0 bases from V and 2 from J; bases not matched to a gene: 0. DNA of the CDR3: TGCGCCAGCAGCTTGGGGACAGGGGCTGGAAACACCATATATTTT. Amino acid sequence: CASSLGTGAGNTIYF.

This chain links TRBV10-1 with TRBJ2-1; 7 nucleotides match TRBD2. V dropped 6 bases and J dropped 0; count of bases not matched to a gene: 11. The CDR3 has 17 amino acids. Germline loops: CDR1 WNHNN, CDR2 SYGVQD (reference sequence). The DNA of the CDR3 is TGCGCCAGCAGCTACCGACTAGCTCCGAGCTCCTACAATGAGCAGTTCTTC. This encodes CASSYRLAPSSYNEQFF.

V is TRBV2 and J is TRBJ1-1, with D possibly TRBD1 on 6 matching bases. This CDR3 is 15 amino acids long. V was clipped by 8 bases and J by 3 bases, with 19 bases between them. The germline V gene encodes CDR1 SNHLY and CDR2 FYNNEI. The CDR3 loop is CASRPPGDIDTEAFF. The CDR3 nucleotides are TGTGCCAGCCGGCCCCCAGGGGATATAGACACTGAAGCTTTCTTT.

This clone was detected only once. The rearrangement uses TRBV18 and TRBJ2-5, with 9 bases identical to TRBD1. With V trimmed by 3 bases and J by 4 bases, 6 bases remained unmatched. Germline V gene data show CDR1 as KGHSH and CDR2 as LQKENI. The length of the CDR3 is 15 residues. The CDR3 DNA reads as TGTGCCAGCTCACCCATCGGACAGGGGCGAGAGACCCAGTACTTC. Translated: CASSPIGQGRETQYF.

The V gene is TRBV19, the J gene TRBJ2-2; 8 bases align to TRBD2. The CDR3 runs to 16 residues. Losses at the gene ends were 6 bases for V and 4 bases for J; bases not matched to a gene: 10. Germline loops: CDR1 LNHDA, CDR2 SQIVND (reference sequence). Written as DNA, the CDR3 is TGTGCCAGTAGAAGCGGGAGCAATCGAGTCACCGGGGAGCTGTTTTTT. The encoded protein is CASRSGSNRVTGELFF.

The rearrangement uses TRBV6-1 and TRBJ1-1, with a possible D match to TRBD1 (6 bases). The CDR3 covers 14 residues. Germline V gene data show CDR1 as MNHNS and CDR2 as SASEGT. V gave up 3 bases and J gave up 4 bases, with 12 bases separating them. The CDR3 bases are TGTGCCAGCAGTGATATGGACAGCCTCACTGAAGCTTTCTTT. It specifies CASSDMDSLTEAFF.

V usage is TRBV5-1 and J usage is TRBJ2-5; D perhaps matches TRBD2 (5 bases). Trimming removed 2 bases from V and 5 bases from J, with 16 bases in between. CDR1 and CDR2 (germline): SGHRS, YFSETQ. The CDR3 runs 15 residues. Here the CDR3 reads CASSFEGPNGETQYF. DNA of the CDR3: TGCGCCAGCAGCTTTGAGGGCCCTAATGGGGAGACCCAGTACTTC.

The chain couples TRBV9 to TRBJ1-2, with unresolved D. Trimming took 3 bases from V and 2 from J, leaving 17 bases between them. CDR3 length equals 16 residues. In germline, CDR1 is SGDLS, CDR2 YYNGEE. This chain's CDR3 is CASSETHLSKNYGYTF. DNA for the CDR3: TGTGCCAGCAGCGAAACACACCTTTCGAAGAACTATGGCTACACCTTC.

The rearrangement joins TRBV25-1 to TRBJ2-2; weak D call: TRBD1 (7 bases). The V gene's germline CDR1 is MGHDK and CDR2 SYGVNS. The CDR3 loop spans 16 amino acids. Deletions cut 3 bases from V and 2 bases from J, with 13 bases between. This CDR3 is CASSDWGDSNTGELFF. For the CDR3, the DNA is TGTGCCAGCAGTGACTGGGGGGACAGTAACACCGGGGAGCTGTTTTTT.

The CDR3 loop reads CATLTDPSGANVLTF. DNA of the CDR3: TGTGCCACCTTAACAGACCCCTCTGGGGCCAACGTCCTGACTTTC. V and J are TRBV28 and TRBJ2-6; D is undetermined. Germline V lookup: CDR1 MDHEN, CDR2 SYDVKM. CDR3 length: 15 amino acids. The V gene lost 10 bases and the J gene lost 0 bases, with 13 bases spanning the gap.

The V gene is TRBV10-3, the J gene TRBJ1-5, with D possibly matching TRBD1 (5 bases). The germline V and J ends were trimmed by 8 bases and 7 bases, with 24 bases remaining between them. CDR3 length: 16 residues. CDR1 and CDR2 from the germline V gene are ENHRY and SYGVKD. Written as DNA, the CDR3 is TGTGCCATCGAGGGGAGGATGGGGCCTGTAGGCCAGCCCCAGCATTTT. It codes for CAIEGRMGPVGQPQHF.

V is TRBV28 and J is TRBJ1-2; 7 bases map to TRBD1. The V segment lost 8 bases and the J segment 8 bases; nucleotides outside the gene matches: 8. The CDR3 loop spans 12 amino acids. Germline CDR1 and CDR2: MDHEN and SYDVKM. This CDR3 is CASRTGGRGYTF. Here the CDR3 DNA reads TGTGCCAGCCGGACAGGTGGGCGCGGCTACACCTTC.

The CDR3 region is CATQGSGTDTQYF. The DNA of the CDR3 is TGTGCCACGCAGGGGTCCGGCACAGATACGCAGTATTTT. J is TRBJ2-3 and V is TRBV19, with D tentatively TRBD1 (6 bases). The CDR3 contains 13 residues. Trimming stripped 10 bases from V and 1 base from J, with 12 bases between. CDR1 is LNHDA and CDR2 is SQIVND in the germline V gene (reference sequence).

The rearrangement uses TRBV5-6 and TRBJ2-7; 12 nucleotides line up with TRBD2. Germline trimming cut 0 bases from V and 2 bases from J; bases unmatched to any gene: 6. The CDR3 sequence is 17 residues long. Germline-derived CDR1 and CDR2 are SGHDT and YYEEEE. This CDR3 reads CASSLGLAGADPYEQYF. CDR3 DNA sequence: TGTGCCAGCAGCTTGGGACTAGCGGGAGCGGATCCCTACGAGCAGTACTTC. The full variable domain, with the rest looked up from reference TRBV5-6 and TRBJ2-7, is DAGVTQSPTHLIKTRGQQVTLRCSPKSGHDTVSWYQQALGQGPQFIFQYYEEEERQRGNFPDRFSGHQFPNYSSELNVNALLLGDSALYLCASSLGLAGADPYEQYFGPGTRLTVT.

This chain joins TRBV2 and TRBJ2-2; D may be TRBD1 (6 bases). The CDR3 runs to 15 residues. The germline V gene has CDR1 SNHLY and CDR2 FYNNEI. Trimming pared 1 base from V and 3 bases from J, leaving 9 bases between. Here the CDR3 DNA reads TGTGCCAGCAGTGAAGGGGGGCTTGACACCGGGGAGCTGTTTTTT. Protein sequence: CASSEGGLDTGELFF.

The V call is TRBV28, the J call TRBJ2-3, with 11 bases matching TRBD2. Germline loops: CDR1 MDHEN, CDR2 SYDVKM. Losses at the gene ends were 4 bases for V and 3 bases for J; bases not matched to a gene: 3. The CDR3 is 15 residues long. The CDR3 region is CASSSLAGGTDTQYF. For the CDR3, the DNA is TGTGCCAGCAGTTCCTTAGCGGGAGGGACAGATACGCAGTATTTT. The whole variable domain, remainder taken from reference TRBV28 and TRBJ2-3, is DVKVTQSSRYLVKRTGEKVFLECVQDMDHENMFWYRQDPGLGLRLIYFSYDVKMKEKGDIPEGYSVSREKKERFSLILESASTNQTSMYLCASSSLAGGTDTQYFGPGTRLTVL.

The chain couples TRBV11-2 to TRBJ2-1; 7 bases match TRBD2. Trimming removed 1 base from V and 4 bases from J; junction bases left unmatched: 1. The CDR3 length is 14 residues. Germline CDR1 and CDR2: SGHAT and FQNNGV. The CDR3 sequence: CASSLVREYNEQFF. Written as DNA, the CDR3 is TGTGCCAGCAGCTTAGTGCGGGAGTACAATGAGCAGTTCTTC.

V usage is TRBV28 and J usage is TRBJ2-7; 7 bases align to TRBD1. The CDR3 totals 15 residues. Germline V CDR1 and CDR2: MDHEN, SYDVKM. Losses at the gene ends were 4 bases for V and 2 bases for J; bases not matched to a gene: 8. The CDR3 sequence is CASSSPRGTAYEQYF. In DNA, the CDR3 is TGTGCCAGCAGTTCACCCAGGGGGACCGCCTACGAGCAGTACTTC. The variable domain in full, with the rest retrieved from reference TRBV28 and TRBJ2-7, is DVKVTQSSRYLVKRTGEKVFLECVQDMDHENMFWYRQDPGLGLRLIYFSYDVKMKEKGDIPEGYSVSREKKERFSLILESASTNQTSMYLCASSSPRGTAYEQYFGPGTRLTVT.

The genes are TRBV11-2 and TRBJ2-2; 9 positions match TRBD2. Germline CDR1 reads SGHAT; CDR2 reads FQNNGV. The length of the CDR3 is 16 residues. J was trimmed by 6 bases and V by 5 bases; bases with no gene match: 10. CDR3 DNA: TGTGCCAGCAGCCCTTGGATTAGCGGGAGACCCGGGGAGCTGTTTTTT. Translation gives CASSPWISGRPGELFF.

The chain employs TRBV29-1 and TRBJ1-5; D remains unclear. Deletions cut 6 bases from V and 3 bases from J, with 15 bases between. Per germline, CDR1 SQVTM and CDR2 ANQGSEA. This CDR3 has 14 residues. CDR3 bases: TGCAGCGTGGCAAACTCAGGTTTCAATCAGCCCCAGCATTTT. This gives the protein CSVANSGFNQPQHF. The variable domain in full, completed from reference TRBV29-1 and TRBJ1-5, reads SAVISQKPSRDICQRGTSLTIQCQVDSQVTMMFWYRQQPGQSLTLIATANQGSEATYESGFVIDKFPISRPNLTFSTLTVSNMSPEDSSIYLCSVANSGFNQPQHFGDGTRLSIL.

The chain uses TRBV7-9 and TRBJ1-2; no firm D call. This CDR3 has 14 residues. Between the trimmed V and J ends, which lost 5 bases and 4 bases, there was a span of 14 bases. Looked up from germline, CDR1 is SEHNR and CDR2 is FQNEAQ (reference sequence). The CDR3 DNA reads TGTGCCAGCAGCCGCGAAGCAGGTCTCTATGGCTACACCTTC. This gives the protein CASSREAGLYGYTF.

This chain uses TRBV27 with TRBJ2-1; 7 positions match TRBD1. The trim removed 1 base at V and 8 bases at J, leaving 5 bases unmatched. The CDR3 consists of 14 residues. Germline V gives CDR1 MNHEY, CDR2 SMNVEV (reference sequence). The CDR3 protein is CASSLWSQGDEQFF. CDR3 nucleotides: TGTGCCAGCAGTTTATGGTCGCAGGGGGATGAGCAGTTCTTC.

V usage is TRBV7-2 and J usage is TRBJ2-1; 10 bases map to TRBD2. From germline, CDR1 is SGHTA and CDR2 FQGNSA. The CDR3 sequence is 19 residues long. With 2 bases clipped from V and 8 bases from J, the junction kept 18 bases outside the gene matches. In DNA, the CDR3 is TGTGCCAGCAGCTTAAGGTCCCCTCTTCTAGCGGGGGCGGGCGATGAGCAGTTCTTC. This sequence encodes CASSLRSPLLAGAGDEQFF.

This sequence joins TRBV30 and TRBJ1-3; D uncertain. Trimming stripped 0 bases from V and 4 bases from J, with 10 bases between. Germline V gene data show CDR1 as GTSNPN and CDR2 as SVGIG (reference sequence). The CDR3 is 14 residues long. The CDR3 sequence is CAWSVAQVGNTIYF. As DNA, the CDR3 is TGTGCCTGGAGTGTAGCCCAGGTCGGAAACACCATATATTTT.

The chain carries TRBV27 and TRBJ1-4, with TRBD1 as a possible D gene (5 bases). In germline, CDR1 is MNHEY, CDR2 SMNVEV (reference sequence). The CDR3 is 14 amino acids. V shed 4 bases and J shed 3 bases, with 9 bases lying between them. The CDR3 DNA reads TGTGCCAGCAGTTCCCGACAGCCTAATGAAAAACTGTTTTTT. Translated, it gives CASSSRQPNEKLFF.